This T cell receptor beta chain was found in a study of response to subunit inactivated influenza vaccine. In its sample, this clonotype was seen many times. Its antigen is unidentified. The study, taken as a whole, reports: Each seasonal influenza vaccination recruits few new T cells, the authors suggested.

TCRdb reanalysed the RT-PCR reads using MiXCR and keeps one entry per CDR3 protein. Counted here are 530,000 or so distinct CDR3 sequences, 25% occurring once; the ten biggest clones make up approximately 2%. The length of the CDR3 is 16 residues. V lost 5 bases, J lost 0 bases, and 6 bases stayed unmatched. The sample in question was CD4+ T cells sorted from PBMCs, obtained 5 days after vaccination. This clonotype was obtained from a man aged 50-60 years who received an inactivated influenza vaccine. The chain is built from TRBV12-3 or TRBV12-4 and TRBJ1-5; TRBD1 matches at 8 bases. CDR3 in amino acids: CASSPPGQDSNQPQHF. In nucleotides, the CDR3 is TGTGCCAGCAGTCCTCCGGGACAGGATAGCAATCAGCCCCAGCATTTT.